This entry lists 23 T cell receptor beta chains sequenced from one sample in a study of shared clonotypes between healthy human individuals. TCRdb keeps only in-frame clones here, not all; method: immunoSEQ multiplex PCR. The table records a few million clones, 85% to 95% of them present only once. The sample consisted of naive CD4+ T cells from PBMCs. Described subset: CD45RA+ positively selected. Receptors originate from a young man in good health. Some clones in this sample may be carry-over from other donors' samples.

V is TRBV7-9 and J is TRBJ2-2; 14 bases align to TRBD2. Germline V gives CDR1 SEHNR, CDR2 FQNEAQ (reference sequence). The CDR3 totals 16 residues. V gave up 11 bases and J gave up 4 bases; unmatched junction bases: 9. The CDR3, as DNA: TGTGCCCCGACTAGCGGGAGGGCCTCGGGCACCGGGGAGCTGTTTTTT. Its protein product is CAPTSGRASGTGELFF.

The chain uses TRBV27 and TRBJ1-2, with 9 bases that match TRBD1. CDR1 is MNHEY, CDR2 SMNVEV, per germline (reference sequence). The CDR3 is made up of 17 amino acids. Trimming removed 1 base from V and 4 bases from J; junction bases left unmatched: 10. The CDR3 loop reads CASSLWTGAVAGYGYTF. In DNA, the CDR3 is TGTGCCAGCAGTTTATGGACAGGGGCCGTTGCAGGCTATGGCTACACCTTC.

The rearrangement joins TRBV7-2 to TRBJ2-6, with TRBD1 as a possible D gene (6 bases). The germline V gene has CDR1 SGHTA and CDR2 FQGNSA. This CDR3 comprises 15 residues. Trimming left V 5 bases short and J 2 bases short, with 10 bases between. CDR3 DNA sequence: TGTGCCAGCAGCGCCACAGGGACTGGGGCCAACGTCCTGACTTTC. It codes for CASSATGTGANVLTF.

V usage is TRBV7-9 and J usage is TRBJ2-3; D call uncertain. Trimming removed 1 base from V and 1 base from J, with 9 bases in between. Germline V gene sequence: CDR1 SEHNR, CDR2 FQNEAQ (reference sequence). This CDR3 contains 15 residues. In nucleotides, the CDR3 is TGTGCCAGCAGCTTAGGCCCGGTGGGCACAGATACGCAGTATTTT. Its protein product is CASSLGPVGTDTQYF.

This chain links TRBV2 with TRBJ2-7; 10 bases align to TRBD2. The CDR3 consists of 15 residues. In germline, CDR1 is SNHLY, CDR2 FYNNEI. Unmatched junction bases numbered 7, after V lost 7 bases and J lost 1 base. CDR3 coding DNA: TGTGCCAGCAATCGTCCTAGCGGGAGTTCCTACGAGCAGTACTTC. Amino acid sequence: CASNRPSGSSYEQYF.

J is TRBJ1-1 and V is TRBV11-2, with unresolved D. Germline CDR1 is SGHAT and CDR2 is FQNNGV. Between the trimmed V and J ends, which lost 7 bases and 5 bases, there was a span of 17 bases. This CDR3 spans 14 amino acids. The CDR3 DNA sequence: TGTGCCAGCAAGAAGAGTGCGGCTGGGACTGAAGCTTTCTTT. Translation gives CASKKSAAGTEAFF.

The gene calls are TRBV7-2 and TRBJ1-4; 8 nucleotides align to TRBD1. The CDR3 extends over 14 amino acids. V lost 5 bases to trimming and J lost 7 bases; unmatched junction nucleotides: 6. Germline V gives CDR1 SGHTA, CDR2 FQGNSA. CDR3 nucleotides: TGTGCCAGCAGCACTCGACAGGGGAGTGAAAAACTGTTTTTT. Translated: CASSTRQGSEKLFF.

This rearrangement joins TRBV25-1 to TRBJ2-3; D possibly corresponds to TRBD2 (6 bases). Germline V lookup: CDR1 MGHDK, CDR2 SYGVNS. This CDR3 is 11 amino acids long. Trimming shortened V by 7 bases and J by 7 bases, and 9 bases separated the two germline ends. The CDR3: CASIGLNTQYF. Written as DNA, the CDR3 is TGTGCCAGCATCGGACTAAATACGCAGTATTTT.

With regard to this clone: Other DNA sequences in this sample translate to the same CDR3. In DNA form, the CDR3 reads TGTGCCAGCAGTTCCCCAGGGACGGCCGGGGAGCTGTTTTTT. Residues: CASSSPGTAGELFF. V gene TRBV28 combines with J gene TRBJ2-2; D assignment may be TRBD1 or TRBD2 (5 bases each). Trimming left V 4 bases short and J 6 bases short, with 12 bases between. CDR3 length equals 14 residues. CDR1 is MDHEN and CDR2 is SYDVKM in the germline V gene.

This chain links TRBV6-5 with TRBJ2-2; no firm D call. CDR1 and CDR2 (germline): MNHEY, SVGAGI. V lost 2 bases to trimming and J lost 3 bases, with 13 bases between them. The CDR3 totals 16 residues. Here the CDR3 DNA reads TGTGCCAGCAGTTACCCCAGACCTGGACACACCGGGGAGCTGTTTTTT. Protein: CASSYPRPGHTGELFF.

This chain joins TRBV5-1 and TRBJ2-1; 13 bases map to TRBD2. This CDR3 has 16 residues. V lost 4 bases to trimming and J lost 7 bases; unmatched junction nucleotides: 8. Per the germline V gene, CDR1 is SGHRS and CDR2 is YFSETQ. The CDR3 DNA is TGCGCCAGCAGCCCCGCACGACTAGCGGGAGGTAATGAGCAGTTCTTC. Translation: CASSPARLAGGNEQFF.

The chain has TRBV28 and TRBJ1-2; D gene unclear. CDR3 length: 12 residues. The V end lost 3 bases, the J end lost 5 bases, and 7 bases lay between the germline ends. Germline CDR1 reads MDHEN; CDR2 reads SYDVKM. CDR3 DNA: TGTGCCAGCAGTTTTAGTGAGTATGGCTACACCTTC. Translation: CASSFSEYGYTF.

The CDR3 here is CASSRPNRGGKSEKLFF. In nucleotides, the CDR3 is TGTGCCAGCAGCCGACCGAACAGGGGAGGGAAAAGTGAAAAACTGTTTTTT. The chain carries TRBV5-6 and TRBJ1-4; TRBD1 matches at 7 bases. CDR3 length: 17 residues. Germline values: CDR1 SGHDT, CDR2 YYEEEE. The ends lost 4 bases at V and 7 bases at J; junction bases unmatched: 16.

The chain recombines TRBV6-6 with TRBJ2-2; D not certain. Trimming stripped 5 bases from V and 2 bases from J, with 6 bases between. Germline lookup yields CDR1 MNHNY and CDR2 SVGAGI (reference sequence). The CDR3 extends over 13 amino acids. The DNA of the CDR3 is TGTGCCAGCAGTACCATAAACACCGGGGAGCTGTTTTTT. Translated, it gives CASSTINTGELFF.

The gene calls are TRBV5-5 and TRBJ1-4; D call uncertain. This CDR3 comprises 16 residues. V gave up 4 bases and J gave up 8 bases, with 21 bases separating them. The germline V gene has CDR1 SGHKS and CDR2 YYEKEE (reference sequence). CDR3 in amino acids: CASSIIHSGLLEKLFF. DNA of the CDR3: TGTGCCAGCAGCATTATACACAGTGGACTTTTAGAAAAACTGTTTTTT.

The CDR3 DNA reads as TGTGCCAGCACCCTGGACAGGGAAGAAGGCGGCTACACCTTC. It translates to CASTLDREEGGYTF. V gene TRBV7-2 combines with J gene TRBJ1-2; 8 bases are shared with TRBD1. J gave up 8 bases and V 7 bases, and 12 bases lay outside the gene matches. Germline V gives CDR1 SGHTA, CDR2 FQGNSA. The CDR3 has 14 amino acids.

The chain carries TRBV5-1 and TRBJ2-7, with 12 bases lining up with TRBD2. Per the germline V gene, CDR1 is SGHRS and CDR2 is YFSETQ. V was pared by 3 bases and J by 2 bases, with 3 bases of the junction left unmatched. The CDR3 has 15 amino acids. CDR3 coding DNA: TGCGCCAGCAGCTGGGGACTAGCGGGTCCCTACGAGCAGTACTTC. It encodes CASSWGLAGPYEQYF. Complete variable domain (other parts from reference TRBV5-1 and TRBJ2-7): KAGVTQTPRYLIKTRGQQVTLSCSPISGHRSVSWYQQTPGQGLQFLFEYFSETQRNKGNFPGRFSGRQFSNSRSEMNVSTLELGDSALYLCASSWGLAGPYEQYFGPGTRLTVT.

This chain links TRBV28 with TRBJ1-2; D is undetermined. The V and J ends lost 6 bases and 4 bases respectively, with 15 bases between them. Germline V gene data show CDR1 as MDHEN and CDR2 as SYDVKM. CDR3 size: 14 residues. CDR3 in amino acids: CASRPADPLYGYTF. CDR3 bases: TGTGCCAGCAGACCCGCGGATCCTCTCTATGGCTACACCTTC.

The chain uses TRBV19 and TRBJ2-5; D is possibly TRBD1 (6 bases). Germline loops: CDR1 LNHDA, CDR2 SQIVND (reference sequence). CDR3 length equals 13 residues. Deletions cut 3 bases from V and 5 bases from J, with 10 bases between. The DNA of the CDR3 is TGTGCCAGTAGTATTCAGGGGATGGAGACCCAGTACTTC. It is translated as CASSIQGMETQYF.

J is TRBJ2-7 and V is TRBV2; a possible D gene is TRBD2 (6 bases). CDR1 and CDR2 from the germline V gene are SNHLY and FYNNEI. The length of the CDR3 is 13 residues. V was pared by 7 bases and J by 2 bases, with 12 bases between. CDR3 region: CASTASVTYEQYF. The CDR3 coding sequence is TGTGCCAGCACGGCTAGCGTCACCTACGAGCAGTACTTC. Based on the CDR3 plus reference TRBV2 and TRBJ2-7, the full variable domain is EPEVTQTPSHQVTQMGQEVILRCVPISNHLYFYWYRQILGQKVEFLVSFYNNEISEKSEIFDDQFSVERPDGSNFTLKIRSTKLEDSAMYFCASTASVTYEQYFGPGTRLTVT.

This chain links TRBV9 with TRBJ2-7, with 7 bases aligning to TRBD2. The V gene end was trimmed by 4 bases and the J gene end by 6 bases; junction bases not matched to a gene: 7. The germline gives CDR1 SGDLS, CDR2 YYNGEE. This CDR3 is 13 amino acids long. The CDR3 region has the DNA TGTGCCAGCAGCCCCCCCGGGGGGATCGAGCAGTACTTC. Translation: CASSPPGGIEQYF. The complete variable domain, with remaining parts taken from reference TRBV9 and TRBJ2-7, reads DSGVTQTPKHLITATGQRVTLRCSPRSGDLSVYWYQQSLDQGLQFLIQYYNGEERAKGNILERFSAQQFPDLHSELNLSSLELGDSALYFCASSPPGGIEQYFGPGTRLTVT.

The chain is built from TRBV28 and TRBJ1-2, with a possible D match to TRBD1 (6 bases). The germline gives CDR1 MDHEN, CDR2 SYDVKM. Trimming removed 2 bases from V and 4 bases from J, with 11 bases in between. This CDR3 region has 14 residues. This CDR3 reads CASSLAGAVYGYTF. The CDR3 DNA follows: TGTGCCAGCAGTTTAGCAGGGGCGGTCTATGGCTACACCTTC.

Written as DNA, the CDR3 is TGTGCCAGCAGTGCGGGACTAGCTGGCACAGATACGCAGTATTTT. Translation: CASSAGLAGTDTQYF. The V gene is TRBV2, the J gene TRBJ2-3, with 9 bases matching TRBD2. This CDR3 contains 15 residues. Germline trimming cut 4 bases from V and 1 base from J; bases unmatched to any gene: 3. The germline CDR1 and CDR2 sequences are SNHLY and FYNNEI.